This TCR beta chain was captured in a study of cytomegalovirus exposure and HLA in healthy donors. This clone has just one count. The CDR3 covers 17 residues. CDR1 is SQVTM and CDR2 is ANQGSEA in the germline V gene. Deletions cut 4 bases from V and 2 bases from J, with 21 bases between. Primers included in the PCR were 60 Vbeta and 13 Jbeta primers. Libraries were prepared by immunoSEQ multiplex PCR; TCRdb keeps only in-frame clonotypes and omits some of them. The sample includes about 90,000 clones, 90% of them seen just once. The chain joins TRBV29-1 to TRBJ2-1, with D tentatively TRBD1 (7 bases). Sequenced sample: PBMCs. This TCR was sampled from a man aged 18-30 years in good health and CMV-seronegative. For the CDR3, the DNA is TGCAGCGTTGGGGGACTTGGGTTGGGACAGACCTACAATGAGCAGTTCTTC. Encoded protein: CSVGGLGLGQTYNEQFF.